These T cell receptor beta chains were read from a single sample in a study of T cell clones after liver transplantation. The data were produced by immunoSEQ multiplex PCR, yet TCRdb's version contains in-frame clones alone and is incomplete. The table has about 74,000 clones, under 90% seen once. This specimen was CD4+ T cells from blood, taken before liver transplant. The receptors were sampled from a human donor who received a liver transplant. Each CDR3 is given with its conserved first and last residue. A D gene is named only where the DNA matches it firmly. Clone size, where shown, is once, few, many, or a class for clones that have expanded.

D: TRBD1
V: TRBV5-1
length: 15
size: NA
J: TRBJ2-2
DNA: TGCGCCAGCTGGGGACAGGGCACGAACACCGGGGAGCTGTTTTTT
CDR3: CASWGQGTNTGELFF

D: NA
V: TRBV27
length: 16
size: NA
J: TRBJ1-5
DNA: TGTGCCGGCAGTTTATGGGGGACGGGGGGCAATCAGCCCCAGCATTTT
CDR3: CAGSLWGTGGNQPQHF

D: NA
V: TRBV28
length: 14
size: NA
J: TRBJ1-1
DNA: TGTGCCAGCAGTTTATTAACAGGGAACACTGAAGCTTTCTTT
CDR3: CASSLLTGNTEAFF

D: NA
V: TRBV5-4
length: 14
size: once
J: TRBJ1-2
DNA: TGTGCCAGCAGCTTGGAAGGTGGGAGGGTTGGCTACACCTTC
CDR3: CASSLEGGRVGYTF

D: NA
V: TRBV19
length: 14
size: NA
J: TRBJ1-1
DNA: TGTGCCAGTAGTATCAAAGGTGGAGGGGCTGAAGCTTTCTTT
CDR3: CASSIKGGGAEAFF

D: NA
V: TRBV11-2
length: 14
size: once
J: TRBJ2-7
DNA: TGTGCCAGCAGCTTAGATCACAGGTCCTACGAGCAGTACTTC
CDR3: CASSLDHRSYEQYF

D: NA
V: TRBV7-9
length: 13
size: NA
J: TRBJ1-2
DNA: TGTGCCAGCAGCTTAGGGACAGACTATGGCTACACCTTC
CDR3: CASSLGTDYGYTF

D: NA
V: TRBV7-9
length: 15
size: NA
J: TRBJ1-1
DNA: TGTGCCAGCAGCTTAGCAAGCCTCGGAGGCACTGAAGCTTTCTTT
CDR3: CASSLASLGGTEAFF

D: NA
V: TRBV28
length: 12
size: few
J: TRBJ1-5
DNA: TGTGCCAGCAGTTCAGGGAGTAAGCCCCAGCATTTT
CDR3: CASSSGSKPQHF

D: NA
V: TRBV18
length: 11
size: NA
J: TRBJ2-7
DNA: TGTGCCAGCTCACCACTCTACGAGCAGTACTTC
CDR3: CASSPLYEQYF

D: NA
V: TRBV5-1
length: 15
size: NA
J: TRBJ1-2
DNA: TGCGCCAGCAGCCCGGAGGGACATCCTAACTATGGCTACACCTTC
CDR3: CASSPEGHPNYGYTF

D: NA
V: TRBV5-1
length: 15
size: NA
J: TRBJ1-4
DNA: TGCGCCAGCAGCTTGCAGGGAGGCACTAATGAAAAACTGTTTTTT
CDR3: CASSLQGGTNEKLFF

D: NA
V: TRBV28
length: 14
size: NA
J: TRBJ1-2
DNA: TGTGCCAGCAGTCAAGCAGGGGAGACTTATGGCTACACCTTC
CDR3: CASSQAGETYGYTF

D: TRBD1
V: TRBV28
length: 12
size: NA
J: TRBJ1-2
DNA: TGTGCCAGCATTTCCGGGACAGAGGGCTACACCTTC
CDR3: CASISGTEGYTF

D: TRBD1
V: TRBV5-4
length: 16
size: NA
J: TRBJ2-1
DNA: TGTGCCAGCAGCCCTGGCGGGACAGGGGGCAAAAATGAGCAGTTCTTC
CDR3: CASSPGGTGGKNEQFF

D: TRBD1
V: TRBV6-1
length: 17
size: NA
J: TRBJ2-1
DNA: TGTGCCAGCAGTGACCCTATTGACAGGGGGCTCATCCATGAGCAGTTCTTC
CDR3: CASSDPIDRGLIHEQFF

D: NA
V: TRBV15
length: 14
size: NA
J: TRBJ1-2
DNA: TGTGCCACCAGCGTAGGTTTAGGGTGGGATGGCTACACCTTC
CDR3: CATSVGLGWDGYTF

D: NA
V: TRBV29-1
length: 12
size: NA
J: TRBJ1-1
DNA: TGCAGCGTTGATTCGGCAGACACTGAAGCTTTCTTT
CDR3: CSVDSADTEAFF

D: TRBD2
V: TRBV27
length: 18
size: NA
J: TRBJ2-2
DNA: TGTGCCAGCAGACTCCTAGCGGGAGGGTGGGACGATGCCGGGGAGCTGTTTTTT
CDR3: CASRLLAGGWDDAGELFF

D: NA
V: TRBV9
length: 14
size: NA
J: TRBJ2-1
DNA: TGTGCCAGCAGCCCTCAGAGCTCCTACAATGAGCAGTTCTTC
CDR3: CASSPQSSYNEQFF